The T cell receptor (beta chain) under discussion was sequenced for a study of T cell repertoires in cytomegalovirus infection. Germline assignment: CDR1 SEHNR and CDR2 FQNEAQ (reference sequence). The CDR3 totals 17 residues. V lost 4 bases and J lost 4, with 22 bases in between. TCRdb analysed the reads with MiXCR anew, one entry per CDR3 protein. The sample records around 210,000 distinct CDR3 sequences, roughly 6.5% being singletons. This clonotype has only a few counts. The source is a human donor in good health (CMV status not recorded). Some clones in this sample may be carry-over from other donors' samples. This chain links TRBV7-9 with TRBJ1-2; D unresolved. The material sequenced was PBMCs. The CDR3: CASSSQAGDITLYGYTF. DNA for the CDR3: TGTGCCAGCAGCTCCCAAGCCGGTGACATAACCCTCTATGGCTACACCTTC.